The entry below describes one T cell receptor (beta chain). Its antigen is unknown. The input lacks base qualities; no much larger clone sits a single base away. The CDR3, cysteine through phenylalanine, is 17 amino acids long. Of the read, only the CDR3 DNA is kept; its 51 bases are in frame from base 1. The germline V gene specifies KGHSH as CDR1 and LQKENI as CDR2. Germline trimming: 0 bases from V, 4 bases from J; junction bases outside gene matches: 10. The donors were healthy, HIV-negative adults with no recently reported acute infections or vaccinations. Only Caucasian adults living in Nashville, Tennessee, USA were represented among the donors. For unsorted samples, around 90 million PBMCs were counted, and genomic DNA was extracted using the QIAamp DNA Blood Mini kit. After blood collection by leukapheresis, PBMCs were isolated using Ficoll-Histopaque density gradient centrifugation and then cryopreserved in the vapor phase of liquid nitrogen.

This sample is drawn from a study of shared clonotypes between healthy human individuals (TCRdb year 2020). Context from the whole study: A couple of women and a few men aged 18 to 49 years were included in the cohort. The study deeply sequenced blood TCR repertoires of five healthy adults to estimate repertoire size and the extent of clonotype sharing between individuals. To increase sequencing depth and limit assay-specific biases, different laboratories used diverse techniques to prepare libraries and sequence TCR repertoires. Each donor's leukapheresis produced roughly between about 0.8 and 8.9 billion PBMCs. Paper-wide results and their limitations: Pairwise subsampling led to the expectation that sequencing depth would affect the degree of clonotype sharing among donors. Sampling was restricted to blood, and TCR repertoires in tissue are likely to differ from TCR repertoires in blood. The genetic and exposure-history diversity represented was limited by the small number of donors.

Using the deep immunoSEQ assay, TCR CDR3 regions were amplified from genomic DNA by multiplex PCR. For each cell subset, the extracted genomic DNA was distributed evenly across all wells of several immunoSEQ 96-well plates, and each plate served as one replicate. For unsorted PBMC, each replicate PCR was loaded with approximately 320 ng genomic DNA, equivalent to about 30,000 T cell genomes. Unsorted PBMC genomic DNA was sequenced across ten immunoSEQ deep assay plates. The purified libraries were quantified using a Qubit 3.0 fluorometer, sized with a Bioanalyzer 2100, and then quantified again using the KAPA Library Quantification kit. Every immunoSEQ 96-well plate was sequenced on a dedicated single-read 150-cycle Illumina NextSeq 550 flow cell. In the authors' own workflow: Because the immunoSEQ output held only junctional sequences and lacked quality scores, the filtering could not match the filtering applied to full-length reads. Sequences were annotated with PyIR, a Python wrapper for IgBLAST v1.9, and V/J genes and CDR3 were assigned using IMGT germline references. Any read was removed if the V/J assignment was weak (E-value above 1e-6), the CDR3 was missing, or the read contained stop codons, out-of-frame junctions, or ambiguous translated residues. V3J clonotypes were defined by identical inferred V gene, J gene, and CDR3 amino acid sequence. The percentage overlap between two repertoires was calculated by dividing the number of shared unique clonotypes by the size of the smaller repertoire. Repertoire richness was assessed with RTK rarefaction, the Chao1 estimator, and Recon v2.1 estimates of unobserved clonotypes. This is the immuneACCESS table as TCRdb keeps it, with only in-frame sequences that have V and J called. A part of the clones is gone; compared with another copy, unresolved V genes explain less than half, and the rest is unexplained. V and J calls plus clone size are reproduced from that table; the DNA served to infer D and trimming. Within this sample are roughly 490,000 clones, with 76% of them counted one time only. The ten largest clones add up to approximately 13% of the sample.

The sequenced material came from PBMCs. This TCR came from a woman aged 40 to 49 in good health. Some clones in this sample may be carry-over from other donors' samples. This receptor chain uses TRBV18 and TRBJ1-2, with 8 junctional bases fitting TRBD1. This receptor carries the CDR3 CASSPPWPDRVGYGYTF. The DNA sequence follows: TGTGCCAGCTCACCACCTTGGCCGGACAGGGTGGGCTATGGCTACACCTTC.